The clone carrying this TCR beta chain was recorded only once. Its target is unknown. This sample is part of a study of shared clonotypes between healthy human individuals. Study summary: The study drew on two women and a few men aged 18 to 49 as donors. CD4 naive and CD4 memory each took three plates per donor, while CD8 naive took two and CD8 memory one. Study-wide results and caveats: Memory subsets had estimated richness that was generally smaller than that of naive subsets.

Only Caucasian adults living in Nashville, Tennessee served as donors. Sequenced by immunoSEQ multiplex PCR; TCRdb stores in-frame clones only, minus some. The table includes 950,000 to 1,300,000 clones, about 70% detected once. V trimming: 0 bases; J trimming: 5 bases; junction bases outside the gene matches: 7. Germline CDR1 is SGHDT and CDR2 is YYEEEE. This CDR3 comprises 16 residues. This chain joins TRBV5-6 and TRBJ2-1, with 8 bases aligning to TRBD1. Sequences were obtained from memory CD4+ T cells sorted from blood. Subset meaning: CD45RA-negative fraction. This clonotype was obtained from a man aged 18 to 30 in good health. CDR3 region: CASSLGQGALDNEQFF. In nucleotides, the CDR3 is TGTGCCAGCAGCTTGGGGCAGGGGGCGCTTGACAATGAGCAGTTCTTC.